A selection of T cell receptor beta chains follows, all from one sample in a study of cytotoxic CD8 clonotypes in ibrutinib-treated CLL. TCRdb's copy holds only in-frame clones and misses some; the assay was immunoSEQ multiplex PCR. The table lists roughly 330,000 clones, over 55% of them singletons. Source: PBMCs, taken after 36 months of ibrutinib treatment. The receptors derive from a human donor with chronic lymphocytic leukemia. The conserved cysteine and the conserved F or W are not part of the CDR3 here.

13 | TRBJ2-3 | TRBV5-1 | ASSSRGLLTDTQY
11 | TRBJ2-3 | TRBV5-1 | ASSVGSTDTQY
12 | TRBJ1-2 | TRBV2 | ASSGQGRNYGYT
13 | TRBJ2-1 | TRBV21-1 | ASSGPPATYNEQF
13 | TRBJ1-1 | TRBV7-8 | ASSPREQVHTEAF
13 | TRBJ2-1 | TRBV9 | ASSPPGSGYNEQF
13 | - | TRBV7-2 | ASSLEWGNSYEQY
10 | TRBJ2-3 | TRBV28 | ASSFGGDTQY
13 | TRBJ2-1 | TRBV19 | ASSPGLAGVNEQF
13 | TRBJ2-1 | TRBV7-8 | ASSLLVGGKDEQF
13 | TRBJ2-7 | TRBV6-1 | ASSRGTGISYEQY
11 | TRBJ1-5 | TRBV7-3 | ASSLWENQPQH
16 | TRBJ2-7 | TRBV4-1 | ASSQGLYRGQGAGEQY
9 | TRBJ1-1 | TRBV6-1 | ASWEYTEAF
15 | TRBJ2-3 | TRBV9 | ASSVGRRDRVTDTQY
11 | TRBJ2-7 | TRBV2 | ASSVLPNYEQY
13 | TRBJ2-2 | TRBV12-5 | ASGSQARGTGELF
12 | TRBJ2-7 | TRBV2 | ASRTLQGMDEQY
11 | TRBJ2-3 | TRBV7-8 | ASSLVQSGTQY
11 | TRBJ1-4 | TRBV6-6 | ASSTTWGEKLF
12 | TRBJ2-3 | TRBV7-2 | ASSLRGTGDTQY
12 | TRBJ1-1 | TRBV27 | ASRGIQGNTEAF
12 | TRBJ1-5 | TRBV27 | ASRPHGGGEPQH
14 | TRBJ2-7 | TRBV4-1 | ASSLTHGGGIYEQY
13 | TRBJ1-2 | TRBV15 | ATSRDWRDSYGYT
13 | TRBJ2-3 | TRBV19 | ASSVTPTSTDTQY
12 | TRBJ2-7 | TRBV18 | ASSPRRGDNEQY
14 | TRBJ1-2 | TRBV10-3 | AISESGQEAIYGYT
11 | TRBJ2-7 | TRBV5-8 | ASSFGRRDEQY
13 | TRBJ2-3 | TRBV19 | ASSTRARNTDTQY
11 | TRBJ1-2 | TRBV29-1 | SVEQGGLYGYT
12 | TRBJ2-5 | TRBV4-2 | ASSLEGAAETQY